The present T cell receptor (beta chain) was sequenced within a study of patients and donors after allogeneic stem cell transplantation. TCRdb re-analysed the RT-PCR reads in MiXCR, keeping a single row per CDR3 protein. The sample shows 900,000 to 1,000,000 distinct CDR3 sequences, roughly 18% of them seen only once. V was trimmed by 4 bases and J by 4 bases, leaving 15 bases between them. The length of the CDR3 is 15 residues. Germline values: CDR1 SGDLS, CDR2 YYNGEE. This clonotype was counted only a few times. The TCR comes from a human donor who was either an allogeneic HSCT recipient or a stem cell or donor lymphocyte infusion donor (not recorded which). It is not recorded whose cells these are; they may come from a transplant donor. Material: blood, either unsorted or a sorted T cell fraction (not recorded which). The gene calls are TRBV9 and TRBJ2-1, with a possible D match to TRBD1 (7 bases). CDR3 DNA sequence: TGTGCCAGCAGCCCGGAGGGGGCAGCTTACAATGAGCAGTTCTTC. Its protein product is CASSPEGAAYNEQFF.